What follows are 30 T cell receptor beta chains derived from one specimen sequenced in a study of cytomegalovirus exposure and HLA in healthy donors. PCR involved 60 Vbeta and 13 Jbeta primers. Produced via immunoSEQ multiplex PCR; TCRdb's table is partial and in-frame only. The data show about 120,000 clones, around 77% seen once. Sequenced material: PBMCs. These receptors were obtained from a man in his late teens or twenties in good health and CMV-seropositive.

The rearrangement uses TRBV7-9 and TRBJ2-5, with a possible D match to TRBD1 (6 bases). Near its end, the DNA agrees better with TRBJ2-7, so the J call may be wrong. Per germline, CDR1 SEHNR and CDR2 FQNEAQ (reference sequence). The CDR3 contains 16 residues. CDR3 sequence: CASSLVLGTISYEQYF. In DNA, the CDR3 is TGTGCCAGCAGCTTAGTTCTTGGGACAATCTCCTACGAGCAGTACTTC.

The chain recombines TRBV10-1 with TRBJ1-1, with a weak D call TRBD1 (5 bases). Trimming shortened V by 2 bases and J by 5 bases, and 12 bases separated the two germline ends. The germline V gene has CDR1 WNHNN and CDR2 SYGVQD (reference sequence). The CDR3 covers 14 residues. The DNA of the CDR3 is TGCGCCAGCAGTGAGCGTGCAGGGATTACTGAAGCTTTCTTT. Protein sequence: CASSERAGITEAFF.

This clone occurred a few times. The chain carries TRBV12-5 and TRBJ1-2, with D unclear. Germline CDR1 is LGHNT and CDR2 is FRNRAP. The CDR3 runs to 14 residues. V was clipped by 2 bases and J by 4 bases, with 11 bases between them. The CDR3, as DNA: TGTGCTAGTGGTTTGACCCTCGGGGTCTATGGCTACACCTTC. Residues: CASGLTLGVYGYTF.

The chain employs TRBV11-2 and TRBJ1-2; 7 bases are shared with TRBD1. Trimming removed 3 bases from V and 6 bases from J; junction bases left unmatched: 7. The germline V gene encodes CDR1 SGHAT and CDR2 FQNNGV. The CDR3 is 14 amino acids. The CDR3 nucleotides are TGTGCCAGCAGCTTCAAGGACAGGTTGCATGGCTACACCTTC. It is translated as CASSFKDRLHGYTF.

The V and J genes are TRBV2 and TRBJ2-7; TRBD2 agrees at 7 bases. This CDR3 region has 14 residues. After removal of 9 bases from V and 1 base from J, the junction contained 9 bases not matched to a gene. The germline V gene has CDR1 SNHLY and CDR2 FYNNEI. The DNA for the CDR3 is TGTGCCAGTTCAAGGGACTACGTTTCCTACGAGCAGTACTTC. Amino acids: CASSRDYVSYEQYF. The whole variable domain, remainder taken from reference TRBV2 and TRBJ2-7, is EPEVTQTPSHQVTQMGQEVILRCVPISNHLYFYWYRQILGQKVEFLVSFYNNEISEKSEIFDDQFSVERPDGSNFTLKIRSTKLEDSAMYFCASSRDYVSYEQYFGPGTRLTVT.

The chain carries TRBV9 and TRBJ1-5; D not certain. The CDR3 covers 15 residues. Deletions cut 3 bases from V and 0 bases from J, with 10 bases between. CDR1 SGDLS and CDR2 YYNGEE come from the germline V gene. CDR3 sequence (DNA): TGTGCCAGCAGCGGCACGGGGTCTAGCAATCAGCCCCAGCATTTT. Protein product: CASSGTGSSNQPQHF.

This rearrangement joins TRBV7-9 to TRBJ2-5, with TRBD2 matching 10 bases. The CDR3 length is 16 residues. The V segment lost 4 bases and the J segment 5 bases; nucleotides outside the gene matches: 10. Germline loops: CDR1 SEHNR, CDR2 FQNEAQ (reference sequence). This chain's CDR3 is CASSSKAGGPVETQYF. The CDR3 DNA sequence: TGTGCCAGCAGCTCCAAAGCGGGAGGGCCGGTGGAGACCCAGTACTTC.

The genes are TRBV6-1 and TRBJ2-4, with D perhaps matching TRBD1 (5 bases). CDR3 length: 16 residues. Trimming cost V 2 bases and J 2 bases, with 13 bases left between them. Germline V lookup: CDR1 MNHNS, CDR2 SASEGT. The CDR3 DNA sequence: TGTGCCAGCAGTGAATGGGTAGGGGAAACCAAAAACATTCAGTACTTC. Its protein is CASSEWVGETKNIQYF.

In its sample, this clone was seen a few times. CDR3 bases: TGTGCCAGCAGTTACTATTCGGGAGTAACCCCCTACGAGCAGTACTTC. It specifies CASSYYSGVTPYEQYF. The V gene is TRBV6-5, the J gene TRBJ2-7, with TRBD2 as a possible D gene (6 bases). CDR1 and CDR2 from the germline V gene are MNHEY and SVGAGI. The CDR3 loop spans 16 amino acids. V shed 1 base and J shed 2 bases, with 15 bases lying between them.

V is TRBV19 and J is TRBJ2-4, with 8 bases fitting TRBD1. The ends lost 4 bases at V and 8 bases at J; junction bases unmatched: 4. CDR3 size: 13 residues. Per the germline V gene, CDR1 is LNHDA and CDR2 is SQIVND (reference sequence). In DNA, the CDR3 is TGTGCCAGTAGTACAGGACAGGGATACATTCAGTACTTC. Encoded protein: CASSTGQGYIQYF.

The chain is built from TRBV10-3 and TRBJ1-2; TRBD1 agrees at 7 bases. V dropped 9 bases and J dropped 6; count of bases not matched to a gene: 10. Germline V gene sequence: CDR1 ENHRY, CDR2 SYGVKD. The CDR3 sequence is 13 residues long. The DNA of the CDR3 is TGTGCCATACCTACCGACAGGGACCATGGCTACACCTTC. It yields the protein CAIPTDRDHGYTF.

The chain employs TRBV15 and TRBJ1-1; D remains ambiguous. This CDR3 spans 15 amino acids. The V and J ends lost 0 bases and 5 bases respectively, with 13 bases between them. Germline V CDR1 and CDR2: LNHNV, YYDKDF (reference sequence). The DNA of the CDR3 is TGTGCCACCAGCAGAGATCGCGGGGTGGGGACTGAAGCTTTCTTT. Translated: CATSRDRGVGTEAFF. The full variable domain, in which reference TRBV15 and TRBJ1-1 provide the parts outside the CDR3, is DAMVIQNPRYQVTQFGKPVTLSCSQTLNHNVMYWYQQKSSQAPKLLFHYYDKDFNNEADTPDNFQSRRPNTSFCFLDIRSPGLGDTAMYLCATSRDRGVGTEAFFGQGTRLTVV.

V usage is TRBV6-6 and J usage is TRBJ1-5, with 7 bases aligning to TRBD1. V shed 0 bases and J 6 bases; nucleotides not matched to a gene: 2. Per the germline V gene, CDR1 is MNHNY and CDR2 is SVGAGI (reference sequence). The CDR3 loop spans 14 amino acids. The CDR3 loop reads CASSYSGGSQPQHF. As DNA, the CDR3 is TGTGCCAGCAGTTACTCAGGGGGCAGTCAGCCCCAGCATTTT.

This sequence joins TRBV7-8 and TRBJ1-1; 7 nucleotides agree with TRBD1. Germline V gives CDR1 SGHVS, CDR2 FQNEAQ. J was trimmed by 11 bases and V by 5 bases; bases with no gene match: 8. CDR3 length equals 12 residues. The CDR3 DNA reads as TGTGCCAGCAGCCGACAGGGTGGGGAGGCTTTCTTT. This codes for CASSRQGGEAFF.

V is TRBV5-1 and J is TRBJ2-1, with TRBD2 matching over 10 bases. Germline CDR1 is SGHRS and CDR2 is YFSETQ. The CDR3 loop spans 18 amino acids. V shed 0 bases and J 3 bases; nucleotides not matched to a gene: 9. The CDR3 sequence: CASSLVLAGEGFYNEQFF. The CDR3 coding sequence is TGCGCCAGCAGCTTGGTGCTAGCGGGAGAGGGGTTCTACAATGAGCAGTTCTTC.

Here the CDR3 DNA reads TGTGCCAGCAGCCGCCGGGACTACTACAATGAGCAGTTCTTC. The encoded protein is CASSRRDYYNEQFF. The rearrangement uses TRBV14 and TRBJ2-1; TRBD2 agrees at 7 bases. This CDR3 comprises 14 residues. CDR1 and CDR2 from the germline V gene are SGHDN and FVKESK. The junction had 3 bases not matched to a gene; V was cut back by 4 bases and J by 3 bases.

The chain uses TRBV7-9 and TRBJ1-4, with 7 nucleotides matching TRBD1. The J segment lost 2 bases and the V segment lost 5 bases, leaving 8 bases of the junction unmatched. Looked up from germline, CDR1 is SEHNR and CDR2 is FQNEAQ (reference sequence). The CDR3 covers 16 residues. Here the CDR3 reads CASSPDRVLTNEKLFF. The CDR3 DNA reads TGTGCCAGCAGCCCAGACAGGGTTCTTACTAATGAAAAACTGTTTTTT.

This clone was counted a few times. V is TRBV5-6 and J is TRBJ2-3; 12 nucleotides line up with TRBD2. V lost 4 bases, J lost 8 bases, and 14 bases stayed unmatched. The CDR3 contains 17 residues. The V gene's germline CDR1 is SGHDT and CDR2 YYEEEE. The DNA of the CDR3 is TGTGCCAGCAGCATCTATGCGACTAGCGGGAGTTATGTTACGCAGTATTTT. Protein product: CASSIYATSGSYVTQYF.

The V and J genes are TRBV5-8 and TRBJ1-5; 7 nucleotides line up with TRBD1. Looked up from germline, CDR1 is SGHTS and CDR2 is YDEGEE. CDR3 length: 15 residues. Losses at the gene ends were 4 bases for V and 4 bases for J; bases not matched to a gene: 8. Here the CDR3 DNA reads TGTGCCAGCAGCGACAGGGATATAGAGAATCAGCCCCAGCATTTT. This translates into CASSDRDIENQPQHF. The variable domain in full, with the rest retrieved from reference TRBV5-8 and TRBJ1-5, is EAGVTQSPTHLIKTRGQQATLRCSPISGHTSVYWYQQALGLGLQFLLWYDEGEERNRGNFPPRFSGRQFPNYSSELNVNALELEDSALYLCASSDRDIENQPQHFGDGTRLSIL.

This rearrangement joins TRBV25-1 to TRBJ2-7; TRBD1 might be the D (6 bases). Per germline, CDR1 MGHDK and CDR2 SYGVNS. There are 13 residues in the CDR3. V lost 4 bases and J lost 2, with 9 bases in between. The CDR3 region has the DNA TGTGCCAGCAGTGTGACAGGAGCCTACGAGCAGTACTTC. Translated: CASSVTGAYEQYF.

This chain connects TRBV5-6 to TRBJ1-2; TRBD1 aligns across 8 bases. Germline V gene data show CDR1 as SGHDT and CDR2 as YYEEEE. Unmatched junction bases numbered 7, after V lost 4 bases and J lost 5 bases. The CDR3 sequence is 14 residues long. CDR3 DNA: TGTGCCAGCAGCACCGGGACAGGTCGGTATGGCTACACCTTC. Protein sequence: CASSTGTGRYGYTF.

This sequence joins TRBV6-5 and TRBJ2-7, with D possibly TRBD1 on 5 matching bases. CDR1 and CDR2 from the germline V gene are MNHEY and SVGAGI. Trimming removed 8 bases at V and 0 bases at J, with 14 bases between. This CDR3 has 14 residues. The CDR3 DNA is TGTGCCAGCGCCTCCCAGGGTAACTCCTACGAGCAGTACTTC. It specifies CASASQGNSYEQYF.

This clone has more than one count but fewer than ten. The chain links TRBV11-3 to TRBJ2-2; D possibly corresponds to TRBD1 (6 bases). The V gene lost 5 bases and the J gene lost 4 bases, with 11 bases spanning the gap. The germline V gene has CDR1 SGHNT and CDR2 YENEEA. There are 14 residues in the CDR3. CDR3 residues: CASSTQGLTGELFF. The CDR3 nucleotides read TGTGCCAGCAGCACACAGGGTCTCACCGGGGAGCTGTTTTTT.

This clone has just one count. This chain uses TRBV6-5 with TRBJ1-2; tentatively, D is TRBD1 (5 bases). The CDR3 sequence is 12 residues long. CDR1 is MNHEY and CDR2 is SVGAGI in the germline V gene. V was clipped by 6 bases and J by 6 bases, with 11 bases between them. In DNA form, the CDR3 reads TGTGCCAGCAGGAAGGGGTTCGATGGCTACACCTTC. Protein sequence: CASRKGFDGYTF.

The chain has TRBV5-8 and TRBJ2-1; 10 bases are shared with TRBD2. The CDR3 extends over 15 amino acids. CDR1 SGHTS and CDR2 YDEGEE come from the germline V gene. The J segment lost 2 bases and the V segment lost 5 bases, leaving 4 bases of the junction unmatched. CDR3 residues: CASRPGTSAYNEQFF. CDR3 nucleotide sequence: TGTGCCAGCAGACCCGGGACTAGCGCCTACAATGAGCAGTTCTTC. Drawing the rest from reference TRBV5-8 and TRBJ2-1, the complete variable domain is EAGVTQSPTHLIKTRGQQATLRCSPISGHTSVYWYQQALGLGLQFLLWYDEGEERNRGNFPPRFSGRQFPNYSSELNVNALELEDSALYLCASRPGTSAYNEQFFGPGTRLTVL.

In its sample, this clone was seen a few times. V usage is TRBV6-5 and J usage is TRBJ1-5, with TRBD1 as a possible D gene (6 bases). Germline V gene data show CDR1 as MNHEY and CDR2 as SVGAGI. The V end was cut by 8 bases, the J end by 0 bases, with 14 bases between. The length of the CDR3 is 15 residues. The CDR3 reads CASSPGAASNQPQHF. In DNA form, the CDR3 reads TGTGCCAGCTCCCCAGGGGCGGCTAGCAATCAGCCCCAGCATTTT.

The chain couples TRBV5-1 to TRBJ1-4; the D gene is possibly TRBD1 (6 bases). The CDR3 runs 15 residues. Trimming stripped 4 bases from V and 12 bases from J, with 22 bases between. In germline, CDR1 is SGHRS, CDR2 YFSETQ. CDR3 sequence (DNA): TGCGCCAGCAGCCCGGGGGGGCAGGGCCCGCCGGAACTGTTTTTT. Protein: CASSPGGQGPPELFF.

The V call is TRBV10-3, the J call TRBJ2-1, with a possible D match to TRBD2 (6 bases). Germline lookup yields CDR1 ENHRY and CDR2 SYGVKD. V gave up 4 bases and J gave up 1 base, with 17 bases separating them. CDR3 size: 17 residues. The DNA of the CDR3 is TGTGCCATCAGTGTGGGGGAGGAAGACCATTCCTACAATGAGCAGTTCTTC. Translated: CAISVGEEDHSYNEQFF.

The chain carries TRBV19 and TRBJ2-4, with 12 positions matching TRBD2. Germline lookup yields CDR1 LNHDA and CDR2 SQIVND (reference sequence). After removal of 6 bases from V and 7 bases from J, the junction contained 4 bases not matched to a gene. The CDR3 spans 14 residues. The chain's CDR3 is CASRAGTSGNIQYF. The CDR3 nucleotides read TGTGCCAGTAGGGCCGGGACTAGCGGGAACATTCAGTACTTC.

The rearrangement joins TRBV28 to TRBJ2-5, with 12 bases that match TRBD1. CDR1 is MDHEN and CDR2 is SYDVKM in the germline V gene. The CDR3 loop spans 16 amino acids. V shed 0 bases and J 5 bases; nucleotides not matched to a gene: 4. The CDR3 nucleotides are TGTGCCAGCAGTTTATGGGGGACAGGGGGCAGGGAGACCCAGTACTTC. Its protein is CASSLWGTGGRETQYF.